This passage covers 7 T cell receptor beta chains from one sample sequenced in a study of shared clonotypes between healthy human individuals. Generated by immunoSEQ multiplex PCR, the TCRdb table keeps only in-frame clones and is missing some. This table has under 2,500,000 clones, nearly 97% appearing once. Sequencing was carried out using naive CD4+ T cells sorted from blood. Subset: CD45RA+ positively selected. The receptors here all came from a man aged 18 to 29 in good health.

The CDR3 region is CASSNSGGVYGYTF. For the CDR3, the DNA is TGTGCCAGCAGCAACTCAGGGGGCGTCTATGGCTACACCTTC. The J gene is TRBJ1-2, the V gene TRBV28, with 8 bases identical to TRBD1. The V gene end was trimmed by 6 bases and the J gene end by 4 bases; junction bases not matched to a gene: 7. The CDR3 length is 14 residues. CDR1 MDHEN and CDR2 SYDVKM come from the germline V gene.

V gene TRBV2 combines with J gene TRBJ1-1; D call uncertain. Germline V gene sequence: CDR1 SNHLY, CDR2 FYNNEI. There are 12 residues in the CDR3. V lost 4 bases to trimming and J lost 0 bases, with 3 bases between them. The CDR3 here is CASSGLNTEAFF. As DNA, the CDR3 is TGTGCCAGCAGTGGGTTGAACACTGAAGCTTTCTTT.

The rearrangement links TRBV6-5 to TRBJ1-1, with a tentative D call TRBD1 (5 bases). With 2 bases removed from V and 9 bases from J, the gap between germline ends came to 13 bases. Germline CDR1 reads MNHEY; CDR2 reads SVGAGI. The length of the CDR3 is 13 residues. The CDR3 coding sequence is TGTGCCAGCAGTTACCGTCGGGGCGGGAAAGCTTTCTTT. It encodes CASSYRRGGKAFF.

The chain uses TRBV5-1 and TRBJ2-7, with TRBD1 matching over 7 bases. V shed 4 bases, J shed 2 bases, and the junction held 12 bases outside the gene matches. Germline-derived CDR1 and CDR2 are SGHRS and YFSETQ. The CDR3 consists of 16 residues. The CDR3 coding sequence is TGCGCCAGCAGCACAATGTTCCCTGACAGGGCCTACGAGCAGTACTTC. Amino acids: CASSTMFPDRAYEQYF.

The chain uses TRBV6-6 and TRBJ1-3, with a tentative D call TRBD1 (5 bases). This CDR3 region has 14 residues. In germline, CDR1 is MNHNY, CDR2 SVGAGI (reference sequence). Trimming took off 2 bases at V and 11 bases at J, with 16 bases between the two ends. The CDR3 DNA reads as TGTGCCAGCAGTTACACGGGACTACGTCGTTCCATATATTTT. Translated, it gives CASSYTGLRRSIYF.

The chain links TRBV9 to TRBJ2-5, with D unresolved. The CDR3 consists of 13 residues. Deletions cut 4 bases from V and 5 bases from J, with 12 bases between. Germline lookup yields CDR1 SGDLS and CDR2 YYNGEE. CDR3 sequence (DNA): TGTGCCAGCAGCCCCCGACTCCGGGAGACCCAGTACTTC. Its translation is CASSPRLRETQYF.

This chain joins TRBV28 and TRBJ1-2; D possibly corresponds to TRBD1 (6 bases). CDR1 is MDHEN, CDR2 SYDVKM, per germline. V shed 3 bases and J shed 7 bases, with 18 bases lying between them. This CDR3 comprises 15 residues. DNA for the CDR3: TGTGCCAGCAGTTTTCCCTCCGGGGGGCTCGGTGGCTACACCTTC. It translates to CASSFPSGGLGGYTF.